This TCR beta chain was obtained from a study of T cell responses to AZD1222 COVID-19 vaccine. The CDR3 length is 14 residues. Germline CDR1 is SGHAT and CDR2 is FQNNGV. V lost 4 bases to trimming and J lost 3 bases, with 13 bases between them. The assay was immunoSEQ multiplex PCR, and TCRdb's table has in-frame clones only and misses some. The sample lists tens of thousands of clones, 75% to 90% occurring once. The chain is built from TRBV11-2 and TRBJ2-7; a weak D match, TRBD2 (6 bases). The sample consisted of peripheral blood, taken 28 days after the second AZD1222 dose. The receptor was isolated from an adult who received the AZD1222 COVID-19 vaccine. The CDR3 here is CASSYGTSIYEQYF. The CDR3 nucleotides are TGTGCCAGCAGCTACGGGACTTCCATCTACGAGCAGTACTTC.